This TCR beta chain was captured by sequencing in a study of T cell repertoires in cytomegalovirus infection. Turning to the study itself: HLA-B-restricted CMV epitopes that are well studied, plus recently identified HLA-C-restricted ones, were used by the study. Public TCR beta signatures were indicative of both CMV infection and a matching HLA type. Notes on the study in general: In two of eight donors, the top clonotype was HLA-C-restricted CMV-specific. There were carriers of CMV plus the relevant HLA, and cumulative public TCR beta family frequency identified them.

One entry per CDR3 protein, called by TCRdb with MiXCR from the reads. Of about 830,000 distinct CDR3 sequences listed, approximately 32% were seen once; the top ten hold 12%. CDR1 and CDR2 from the germline V gene are DFQATT and SNEGSKA (reference sequence). This CDR3 is built from 13 residues. V was cut by 1 base and J by 5 bases, with 10 bases left in between. In this sample, this clonotype turned up many times. Antigen unknown. The chain uses TRBV20-1 and TRBJ2-3; D might be TRBD1 (6 bases). The receptor was isolated from a human donor in good health (CMV status not recorded). Some clones in this sample may be carry-over from other donors' samples. Sequencing was performed on cultured CD8+ T cells from PBMCs, taken from culture after CMV antigen stimulation. The DNA of the CDR3 is TGCAGTGCTAGAGGACAGACAGGAGATACGCAGTATTTT. Translated: CSARGQTGDTQYF.